This passage covers 4 T cell receptor beta chains from one sample sequenced in a study of T cells after posttransplantation cyclophosphamide. Cyclophosphamide on days +3 and +4 followed busulfan-fludarabine conditioning and a marrow graft. Some clones are missing from TCRdb's copy, which holds only in-frame ones; the method was immunoSEQ multiplex PCR. Listed for the sample are 8,000 to 10,000 clones, none seen a single time. Sample: PBMCs, taken less than 370 days after allogeneic stem cell transplant with posttransplant cyclophosphamide. These receptors were collected from a male patient aged 50 or older who received an allogeneic stem cell transplant from a related donor and was CMV-positive. The T cells may come from the graft donor.

In this sample, this clone turned up many times. The rearrangement links TRBV6-1 to TRBJ1-1; 10 nucleotides agree with TRBD1. CDR1 and CDR2 from the germline V gene are MNHNS and SASEGT. V lost 4 bases and J lost 3; bases outside the gene matches: 8. The CDR3 covers 16 residues. The CDR3 DNA sequence: TGTGCCAGCAGTGCCCGACAGGGGGCGCCGTACACTGAAGCTTTCTTT. Protein sequence: CASSARQGAPYTEAFF.

In its sample, this clone was seen many times. The gene calls are TRBV9 and TRBJ1-5, with D possibly being TRBD1 (6 bases). The CDR3 consists of 15 residues. Germline loops: CDR1 SGDLS, CDR2 YYNGEE. V gave up 1 base and J gave up 4 bases, with 12 bases separating them. The CDR3 DNA is TGTGCCAGCAGCGTAAGTGGACAGTTAAATCAGCCCCAGCATTTT. Translation: CASSVSGQLNQPQHF.

This clone was counted only a few times. J is TRBJ2-5 and V is TRBV19, with D possibly matching TRBD2 (7 bases). The CDR3 extends over 14 amino acids. Germline V CDR1 and CDR2: LNHDA, SQIVND (reference sequence). V gave up 7 bases and J gave up 0 bases, with 12 bases separating them. CDR3 nucleotide sequence: TGTGCCAGTAACAAGGGGGGGTACCAAGAGACCCAGTACTTC. Translated, it gives CASNKGGYQETQYF.

This clone was seen ten or more times. The gene calls are TRBV28 and TRBJ2-1; 12 nucleotides align to TRBD2. This CDR3 is 14 amino acids long. Germline CDR1 MDHEN, CDR2 SYDVKM. J was trimmed by 12 bases and V by 7 bases; bases with no gene match: 10. CDR3 in amino acids: CASTTGTSGWLQFF. The CDR3 DNA is TGTGCCAGCACCACCGGGACTAGCGGGTGGTTGCAGTTCTTC.